The rows below give T cell receptor beta chains drawn from one sample of a study of Graves' ophthalmopathy and Graves' hyperthyroidism. TCRdb processed the multiplex PCR reads anew with MiXCR; each CDR3 protein has one entry. In the table there are 200,000 to 250,000 distinct CDR3 sequences, roughly 29% of which are singletons. Sequencing was done on a sample of peripheral blood. The receptors stem from a man between 50 and 59 years old with Graves' ophthalmopathy. Each CDR3 is given with its conserved first and last residue. The D gene is left open where the match is weak. The size field is filled for only some rows; it gives once, few, many or a size class.

>.|.|TRBJ1-1|TRBV6-5
CASSYLQGGAFF
TGTGCCAGCAGTTACCTACAGGGTGGAGCTTTCTTT
>.|many|TRBJ1-5|TRBV12-3/TRBV12-4
CASWAGGNQPQHF
TGTGCCAGTTGGGCGGGTGGCAATCAGCCCCAGCATTTT
>.|.|TRBJ2-7|TRBV11-2
CASSPQGRGVGYEQYF
TGTGCCAGCAGTCCCCAAGGCCGGGGAGTGGGCTACGAGCAGTACTTC
>.|.|TRBJ2-7|TRBV5-1
CASSLAGEGAYARYF
TGCGCCAGCAGCTTGGCGGGTGAGGGAGCCTATGCTAGGTACTTC
>.|many|TRBJ2-7|TRBV20-1
CSARTSRDLTYEQYF
TGCAGTGCTAGAACTTCAAGGGACCTTACCTACGAGCAGTACTTC
>.|many|TRBJ1-2|TRBV24-1
CATSDRNYGYTF
TGTGCCACCAGTGACAGGAACTATGGCTACACCTTC
>TRBD1|.|TRBJ2-7|TRBV5-1
CASSSNAGTGFEQYF
TGCGCCAGCAGCTCAAATGCCGGGACAGGGTTCGAGCAGTACTTC
>.|.|TRBJ2-7|TRBV6-2/TRBV6-3
CAPGGCSLRGQYF
TGTGCGCCGGGTGGCTGTAGTCTACGAGGGCAGTACTTC
>.|once|TRBJ1-2|TRBV28
CASSTVHYGYTF
TGTGCCAGCAGTACAGTCCACTATGGCTACACCTTC
>.|many|TRBJ2-2|TRBV11-2
CASSLEGGRTGEPFF
TGTGCCAGCAGCTTAGAGGGAGGTCGTACCGGGGAGCCGTTTTTT
>.|many|TRBJ1-1|TRBV6-5
CASSLLGTPVPGTEAFF
TGTGCCAGCAGTTTACTTGGGACACCTGTCCCCGGCACTGAAGCTTTCTTT
>.|many|TRBJ2-5|TRBV28
CASSPKKWPGRETQYF
TGTGCCAGCAGCCCTAAAAAGTGGCCAGGGCGGGAGACCCAGTACTTC
>TRBD1|once|TRBJ2-7|TRBV6-1
CASRDRGLEQYF
TGTGCCAGCAGGGACAGGGGGCTCGAGCAGTACTTC
>.|many|TRBJ1-2|TRBV11-2
CASSQRQMTGYTF
TGTGCCAGCAGCCAGAGACAGATGACGGGCTACACCTTC
>TRBD1|many|TRBJ2-7|TRBV4-3
CASSQGTGTGGEQYF
TGCGCCAGCAGCCAGGGAACCGGGACAGGTGGGGAGCAGTACTTC
>.|many|TRBJ2-7|TRBV3-1
CASSQVSSQEQYF
TGTGCCAGCAGCCAAGTTAGCTCACAAGAGCAGTACTTC
>.|many|TRBJ1-1|TRBV11-2
CASSFDVNTEAFF
TGTGCCAGCAGCTTTGATGTGAACACTGAAGCTTTCTTT
>.|once|TRBJ2-7|TRBV11-2
CASSLVRAKISYEQYF
TGTGCCAGCAGCTTAGTTCGGGCCAAAATCTCCTACGAGCAGTACTTC
>.|many|TRBJ1-2|TRBV28
CASTEDWDGYTF
TGTGCCAGCACCGAAGATTGGGACGGCTACACCTTC
>TRBD1|many|TRBJ2-5|TRBV7-9
CASSWGRDRVSHMIETQYF
TGTGCCAGCAGCTGGGGCCGGGACAGGGTATCCCATATGATCGAGACCCAGTACTTC
>.|many|TRBJ1-5|TRBV6-2/TRBV6-3
CASSYNRGPEGQPQHF
TGTGCCAGCAGTTACAATCGGGGGCCAGAAGGTCAGCCCCAGCATTTT
>TRBD1|many|TRBJ2-7|TRBV25-1
CASQDRLTYEQYF
TGTGCCAGCCAGGACAGGCTTACCTACGAGCAGTACTTC
>.|.|TRBJ2-5|TRBV12-3/TRBV12-4
CASRAHRGVGGQETQYF
TGTGCCAGCAGAGCCCACAGGGGCGTCGGGGGACAAGAGACTCAGTACTTC
>.|many|TRBJ2-2|TRBV6-1
CASTYSFSYGELFF
TGTGCCAGCACCTATTCCTTTTCTTACGGGGAGCTGTTTTTT
>TRBD1|many|TRBJ1-5|TRBV6-2/TRBV6-3
CASSYLLDRSDQPQHF
TGTGCCAGCAGTTACTTATTGGACAGGTCGGATCAGCCCCAGCATTTT
>TRBD2|.|TRBJ2-7|TRBV4-1
CASSQRLAGEYEQYF
TGCGCCAGCAGCCAGAGACTAGCGGGAGAGTACGAGCAGTACTTC